One and the same sample provided the 14 T cell receptor beta chains below, sequenced in a study of cytomegalovirus exposure and HLA in healthy donors. PCR was performed using 60 Vbeta and 13 Jbeta primers. Here immunoSEQ multiplex PCR was the method, and the copy in TCRdb shows in-frame clones only, minus some. This sample yields approximately 200,000 clones, of which approximately 79% are seen a single time; around 1.7% belongs to the top ten. Source material: PBMCs. These TCRs come from a man aged 18 to 35 in good health and CMV-seronegative.

This chain links TRBV6-1 with TRBJ2-1; a possible D gene is TRBD2 (6 bases). CDR3 size: 13 residues. Per germline, CDR1 MNHNS and CDR2 SASEGT. DNA for the CDR3: TGTGTCACCTCTAGCGACTCCTACAATGAGCAGTTCTTC. Protein: CVTSSDSYNEQFF.

The chain's CDR3 is CASSPKLGSYEQYF. In nucleotides, the CDR3 is TGTGCCAGTAGCCCCAAACTAGGCTCCTACGAGCAGTACTTC. The genes are TRBV19 and TRBJ2-7; D is possibly TRBD2 (5 bases). The CDR3 is 14 amino acids. From germline, CDR1 is LNHDA and CDR2 SQIVND (reference sequence). V was pared by 6 bases and J by 0 bases, with 12 bases between. The variable domain in full, completed from reference TRBV19 and TRBJ2-7, reads DGGITQSPKYLFRKEGQNVTLSCEQNLNHDAMYWYRQDPGQGLRLIYYSQIVNDFQKGDIAEGYSVSREKKESFPLTVTSAQKNPTAFYLCASSPKLGSYEQYFGPGTRLTVT.

The CDR3 nucleotides read TGTGCCAGCAGCCGGACGGGGGGAAATTATGGCTACACCTTC. This sequence encodes CASSRTGGNYGYTF. This chain uses TRBV11-2 with TRBJ1-2; weak D call: TRBD1 (5 bases). The CDR3 runs to 14 residues. The germline V gene has CDR1 SGHAT and CDR2 FQNNGV. Trimming shortened V by 5 bases and J by 5 bases, and 15 bases separated the two germline ends.

The chain employs TRBV13 and TRBJ1-1; 7 bases line up with TRBD1. Germline trimming cut 5 bases from V and 1 base from J; bases unmatched to any gene: 4. CDR1 and CDR2 from the germline V gene are PRHDT and FYEKMQ (reference sequence). The length of the CDR3 is 14 residues. The chain's CDR3 is CASSNTGENTEAFF. In DNA form, the CDR3 reads TGTGCCAGCAGCAACACAGGGGAGAACACTGAAGCTTTCTTT.

This chain joins TRBV6-4 and TRBJ1-1; D is possibly TRBD1 (6 bases). The germline V gene has CDR1 MRHNA and CDR2 SNTAGT. The CDR3 spans 14 residues. The V end was cut by 6 bases, the J end by 1 base, with 12 bases between. Written as DNA, the CDR3 is TGTGCCAGCAGGGACAGCCGAAAGAACACTGAAGCTTTCTTT. It is translated as CASRDSRKNTEAFF.

This clone was seen only once. The chain links TRBV14 to TRBJ1-1; no clear D. Germline assignment: CDR1 SGHDN and CDR2 FVKESK. This CDR3 spans 14 amino acids. V lost 2 bases to trimming and J lost 11 bases, with 18 bases between them. This CDR3 reads CASSQQSKGGGAFF. For the CDR3, the DNA is TGTGCCAGCAGCCAACAGTCAAAGGGAGGTGGGGCTTTCTTT.

This chain uses TRBV18 with TRBJ1-2; TRBD1 agrees at 8 bases. The CDR3 is made up of 15 amino acids. Germline V lookup: CDR1 KGHSH, CDR2 LQKENI. Trimming took 3 bases from V and 7 from J; bases not matched to a gene: 10. The CDR3 nucleotides read TGTGCCAGCTCACCGGCCCGGACAGGGACAGTTGGCTACACCTTC. Residues: CASSPARTGTVGYTF.

The chain has TRBV7-9 and TRBJ2-3; TRBD2 matches at 7 bases. The CDR3 runs 15 residues. Germline assignment: CDR1 SEHNR and CDR2 FQNEAQ (reference sequence). Trimming cost V 3 bases and J 0 bases; bases outside gene matches: 3. CDR3 bases: TGTGCCAGCAGCTTGACTAGCACTAGCACAGATACGCAGTATTTT. It specifies CASSLTSTSTDTQYF.

This chain joins TRBV19 and TRBJ2-3; the match to TRBD1 covers 7 bases. The CDR3 spans 15 residues. CDR1 is LNHDA and CDR2 is SQIVND in the germline V gene (reference sequence). The trim removed 4 bases at V and 1 base at J, leaving 5 bases unmatched. In nucleotides, the CDR3 is TGTGCCAGTAGTAGGAAGGGGGCCGGCACAGATACGCAGTATTTT. This codes for CASSRKGAGTDTQYF.

The gene calls are TRBV19 and TRBJ2-5; 9 bases fit TRBD1. Trimming removed 3 bases from V and 5 bases from J; junction bases left unmatched: 7. The CDR3 extends over 15 amino acids. The germline CDR1 and CDR2 sequences are LNHDA and SQIVND (reference sequence). The CDR3, as DNA: TGTGCCAGTAGTATTACGGACAGGGGCGCGGAGACCCAGTACTTC. It yields the protein CASSITDRGAETQYF.

The CDR3 nucleotides are TGTGCCAGCCTAGACAGGGTGAACCAGCCCCAGCATTTT. This gives the protein CASLDRVNQPQHF. The chain combines TRBV19 with TRBJ1-5, with TRBD1 matching over 7 bases. The length of the CDR3 is 13 residues. CDR1 is LNHDA and CDR2 is SQIVND in the germline V gene (reference sequence). The trim removed 9 bases at V and 7 bases at J, leaving 9 bases unmatched. Combining the CDR3 with reference TRBV19 and TRBJ1-5 gives the whole variable domain DGGITQSPKYLFRKEGQNVTLSCEQNLNHDAMYWYRQDPGQGLRLIYYSQIVNDFQKGDIAEGYSVSREKKESFPLTVTSAQKNPTAFYLCASLDRVNQPQHFGDGTRLSIL.

The chain is built from TRBV7-6 and TRBJ2-7, with D unresolved. Germline loops: CDR1 SGHVS, CDR2 FNYEAQ. V lost 1 base and J 5 bases, leaving 9 bases between the germline ends. The CDR3 length is 13 residues. The CDR3 region is CASSLVPLDEQYF. As DNA, the CDR3 is TGTGCCAGCAGCTTAGTACCCCTAGACGAGCAGTACTTC.

The chain joins TRBV7-9 to TRBJ1-1; maybe TRBD1 (6 bases). The CDR3 is made up of 12 amino acids. Germline CDR1 SEHNR, CDR2 FQNEAQ (reference sequence). The V and J ends lost 6 bases and 1 base respectively, with 6 bases between them. Written as DNA, the CDR3 is TGTGCCAGCAGAGGGGGGAACACTGAAGCTTTCTTT. This translates into CASRGGNTEAFF.

V is TRBV27 and J is TRBJ2-7; 11 bases agree with TRBD2. Germline assignment: CDR1 MNHEY and CDR2 SMNVEV (reference sequence). CDR3 size: 15 residues. V shed 3 bases, J shed 5 bases, and the junction held 6 bases outside the gene matches. Here the CDR3 reads CASSFLTSGINEQYF. CDR3 nucleotide sequence: TGTGCCAGCAGTTTCCTGACTAGCGGGATCAACGAGCAGTACTTC.